The T cell receptor beta chain under discussion was sequenced for a study of T cells in Graves' hyperthyroidism and ophthalmopathy. Researchers amplified the TCR beta CDR3 regions from RNA transcripts. Researchers ran a first-round RT-PCR on the TCR CDR3 using the HTBI primer set. Each CDR3 protein is one row after TCRdb ran MiXCR on the multiplex PCR reads. The table includes hundreds of thousands of distinct CDR3 sequences, approximately 40% detected once. Germline CDR1 SQVTM, CDR2 ANQGSEA. Trimming took off 8 bases at V and 0 bases at J, with 10 bases between the two ends. CDR3 length equals 12 residues.

What was sequenced was blood. The J gene is TRBJ1-2, the V gene TRBV29-1; unclear D gene. The TCR was taken from a woman in her thirties or forties with Graves' hyperthyroidism. Here the CDR3 reads CSHETTNYGYTF. The CDR3 nucleotides read TGCAGCCATGAAACTACTAACTATGGCTACACCTTC.